Below are 24 T cell receptor beta chains sequenced from a single sample in a study of beta chain features in type 1 diabetes. As every portion of the isolated RNA was reverse transcribed, the sequencing read expressed TCRB transcripts. This table comes from immunoSEQ multiplex PCR, and its TCRdb copy is limited to in-frame clones, with some not included. The sample yields 350,000 or so clones, about 19% seen once. Sequenced: naive CD4+ T cells from blood. The receptors derive from a woman aged 18-35 years in good health.

This clone was seen a handful of times. V gene TRBV29-1 combines with J gene TRBJ1-2; no firm D call. V gave up 4 bases and J gave up 6 bases, with 12 bases separating them. The CDR3 covers 12 residues. Germline values: CDR1 SQVTM, CDR2 ANQGSEA. CDR3 coding DNA: TGCAGCGTTGGGAGGAATGGGGATGGCTACACCTTC. This codes for CSVGRNGDGYTF.

This chain joins TRBV5-1 and TRBJ2-1; TRBD2 matches at 11 bases. The ends lost 1 base at V and 0 bases at J; junction bases unmatched: 6. Germline CDR1 is SGHRS and CDR2 is YFSETQ. There are 18 residues in the CDR3. As DNA, the CDR3 is TGCGCCAGCAGCTTGAGCCTAGCGGGGGGACACTCCTACAATGAGCAGTTCTTC. The encoded protein is CASSLSLAGGHSYNEQFF.

V gene TRBV30 combines with J gene TRBJ1-5, with 8 bases that match TRBD1. Trimming removed 5 bases from V and 3 bases from J; junction bases left unmatched: 6. This CDR3 has 14 residues. CDR1 and CDR2 from the germline V gene are GTSNPN and SVGIG (reference sequence). The CDR3 sequence: CAWGQGGTNQPQHF. The CDR3 DNA is TGTGCCTGGGGACAGGGAGGGACCAATCAGCCCCAGCATTTT.

CDR3 in DNA: TGCGCCAGCAGCCGGGGGACAGGGGGCCGTGGCACTGAAGCTTTCTTT. Translating gives CASSRGTGGRGTEAFF. The chain uses TRBV4-1 and TRBJ1-1; 12 bases are a match to TRBD1. Germline V CDR1 and CDR2: MGHRA, YSYEKL. The CDR3 contains 16 residues. V shed 4 bases, J shed 4 bases, and the junction held 7 bases outside the gene matches.

The chain carries TRBV7-8 and TRBJ2-3; D possibly corresponds to TRBD2 (5 bases). CDR3 length: 14 residues. Germline CDR1 reads SGHVS; CDR2 reads FQNEAQ. The V end was cut by 4 bases, the J end by 2 bases, with 10 bases between. In nucleotides, the CDR3 is TGTGCCAGCAGCTCGTCAGCGGTCACAGATACGCAGTATTTT. Translating gives CASSSSAVTDTQYF.

This clone has only a few counts. V gene TRBV15 combines with J gene TRBJ1-2; 9 bases agree with TRBD1. With V trimmed by 7 bases and J by 0 bases, 12 bases remained unmatched. This CDR3 spans 17 amino acids. Germline lookup yields CDR1 LNHNV and CDR2 YYDKDF (reference sequence). This CDR3 reads CATTPLWDRETNYGYTF. CDR3 nucleotide sequence: TGTGCCACCACCCCACTCTGGGACAGGGAGACTAACTATGGCTACACCTTC.

CDR3 DNA sequence: TGTGCCAGCAGCTGGAGACAGGGACAAGAGACCCAGTACTTC. Its protein product is CASSWRQGQETQYF. The genes are TRBV7-2 and TRBJ2-5, with 7 positions matching TRBD1. The CDR3 consists of 14 residues. V gave up 4 bases and J gave up 2 bases; unmatched junction bases: 4. The germline V gene encodes CDR1 SGHTA and CDR2 FQGNSA. Using reference TRBV7-2 and TRBJ2-5 for the parts outside the CDR3, the full variable domain is GAGVSQSPSNKVTEKGKDVELRCDPISGHTALYWYRQSLGQGLEFLIYFQGNSAPDKSGLPSDRFSAERTGGSVSTLTIQRTQQEDSAVYLCASSWRQGQETQYFGPGTRLLVL.

The chain couples TRBV2 to TRBJ2-7, with TRBD1 as a possible D gene (6 bases). The germline V and J ends were trimmed by 7 bases and 5 bases, with 18 bases remaining between them. Germline assignment: CDR1 SNHLY and CDR2 FYNNEI. CDR3 length equals 14 residues. The CDR3 reads CASMMDSFEDEQYF. The CDR3 DNA is TGTGCCAGCATGATGGACAGCTTCGAGGACGAGCAGTACTTC.

This clone was counted a few times. The J gene is TRBJ2-7, the V gene TRBV5-1; D is undetermined. CDR1 is SGHRS, CDR2 YFSETQ, per germline. This CDR3 is built from 13 residues. Trimming took 4 bases from V and 7 from J, leaving 15 bases between them. CDR3 amino acids: CASSPRGDGEQYF. The CDR3, as DNA: TGCGCCAGCAGCCCGCGAGGCGACGGGGAGCAGTACTTC.

The chain has TRBV25-1 and TRBJ2-1; D gene ambiguous. This CDR3 has 11 residues. Trimming left V 6 bases short and J 4 bases short, with 4 bases between. The germline V gene has CDR1 MGHDK and CDR2 SYGVNS. The CDR3 DNA sequence: TGTGCCAGCAGGGAGTACAATGAGCAGTTCTTC. Amino acids: CASREYNEQFF.

A few counts support this clone. The identical CDR3 is also encoded by other nucleotide sequences in the sample. The V and J genes are TRBV30 and TRBJ1-5; 7 bases map to TRBD1. The length of the CDR3 is 14 residues. V shed 5 bases, J shed 4 bases, and the junction held 8 bases outside the gene matches. CDR1 and CDR2 from the germline V gene are GTSNPN and SVGIG (reference sequence). Here the CDR3 DNA reads TGTGCCTGGTCCAGGACAGGACTAAATCAGCCCCAGCATTTT. It yields the protein CAWSRTGLNQPQHF.

The CDR3 bases are TGTGCCACCAGACTAGCGGCCTACACAGATACGCAGTATTTT. Its protein product is CATRLAAYTDTQYF. The gene calls are TRBV11-2 and TRBJ2-3; 9 positions agree with TRBD2. The J segment lost 2 bases and the V segment lost 10 bases, leaving 7 bases of the junction unmatched. The CDR3 totals 14 residues. The germline V gene has CDR1 SGHAT and CDR2 FQNNGV.

This clone was counted only a few times. The rearrangement links TRBV11-1 to TRBJ2-1; no reliable D call. The CDR3 has 14 amino acids. CDR1 is SGHAT, CDR2 FQDESV, per germline (reference sequence). V lost 4 bases and J lost 4, with 11 bases in between. CDR3 in amino acids: CASSSIKHYNEQFF. The CDR3 coding sequence is TGTGCCAGCAGCTCCATCAAACATTACAATGAGCAGTTCTTC.

This clone was detected only a few times. This rearrangement joins TRBV30 to TRBJ2-1, with TRBD2 identical over 8 bases. CDR3 size: 14 residues. Losses at the gene ends were 0 bases for V and 3 bases for J; bases not matched to a gene: 1. CDR1 GTSNPN and CDR2 SVGIG come from the germline V gene (reference sequence). CDR3 nucleotide sequence: TGTGCCTGGAGTGTAAGCGGGGGCTACAATGAGCAGTTCTTC. The encoded protein is CAWSVSGGYNEQFF.

The gene calls are TRBV5-1 and TRBJ1-3; D may be TRBD1 (5 bases). The V end was cut by 0 bases, the J end by 2 bases, with 12 bases between. CDR1 is SGHRS, CDR2 YFSETQ, per germline. The CDR3 loop spans 16 amino acids. The CDR3 loop is CASSLGQLNTGNTIYF. Here the CDR3 DNA reads TGCGCCAGCAGCTTGGGACAGCTAAACACTGGAAACACCATATATTTT. The full variable domain, with the rest looked up from reference TRBV5-1 and TRBJ1-3, is KAGVTQTPRYLIKTRGQQVTLSCSPISGHRSVSWYQQTPGQGLQFLFEYFSETQRNKGNFPGRFSGRQFSNSRSEMNVSTLELGDSALYLCASSLGQLNTGNTIYFGEGSWLTVV.

This clone was observed a few times. The chain couples TRBV29-1 to TRBJ2-1; weak D call: TRBD2 (6 bases). Trimming cost V 3 bases and J 9 bases, with 24 bases left between them. Looked up from germline, CDR1 is SQVTM and CDR2 is ANQGSEA. The CDR3 loop spans 16 amino acids. The CDR3 coding sequence is TGCAGCGTTGATCCCATACTAGCCGGGCAAGTTGGTGAGCAGTTCTTC. Translating it yields CSVDPILAGQVGEQFF.

The V and J genes are TRBV7-2 and TRBJ2-6; 11 bases fit TRBD1. Germline V gene data show CDR1 as SGHTA and CDR2 as FQGNSA. The V and J ends lost 3 bases and 7 bases, in that order; junction bases with no gene match: 11. The CDR3 is 18 amino acids. As DNA, the CDR3 is TGTGCCAGCAGCTTTGTAGGACAGGGGGCTAGCGGAGCCAACGTCCTGACTTTC. Its protein product is CASSFVGQGASGANVLTF.

This chain uses TRBV5-4 with TRBJ2-1, with D possibly TRBD1 on 6 matching bases. V lost 9 bases, J lost 7 bases, and 8 bases lay in between. This CDR3 contains 10 residues. Germline lookup yields CDR1 SGHNT and CDR2 YYREEE (reference sequence). The CDR3 protein is CATQGNEQFF. DNA for the CDR3: TGTGCCACCCAGGGGAATGAGCAGTTCTTC.

The genes are TRBV25-1 and TRBJ1-5; D is unclear. CDR3 length: 13 amino acids. V lost 4 bases and J lost 3, with 7 bases in between. The germline V gene has CDR1 MGHDK and CDR2 SYGVNS. The CDR3 protein is CASSVQDNQPQHF. As DNA, the CDR3 is TGTGCCAGCAGTGTTCAGGACAATCAGCCCCAGCATTTT.

The chain links TRBV2 to TRBJ2-1; possibly TRBD1 for D (6 bases). Germline V gene sequence: CDR1 SNHLY, CDR2 FYNNEI. This CDR3 has 12 amino acids. Deletions cut 11 bases from V and 4 bases from J, with 12 bases between. CDR3 nucleotide sequence: TGTGCCGGACTCACAGGGTACAATGAGCAGTTCTTC. Translation gives CAGLTGYNEQFF.

This chain links TRBV5-5 with TRBJ1-1; D call uncertain. CDR3 length: 13 amino acids. V gave up 2 bases and J gave up 4 bases, with 9 bases separating them. CDR1 and CDR2 (germline): SGHKS, YYEKEE (reference sequence). Here the CDR3 DNA reads TGTGCCAGCAGCTTTTTGGGAGGCACTGAAGCTTTCTTT. Its protein is CASSFLGGTEAFF. The entire variable domain, with the rest obtained from reference TRBV5-5 and TRBJ1-1, is as follows: DAGVTQSPTHLIKTRGQQVTLRCSPISGHKSVSWYQQVLGQGPQFIFQYYEKEERGRGNFPDRFSARQFPNYSSELNVNALLLGDSALYLCASSFLGGTEAFFGQGTRLTVV.

This clone was counted only a few times. Germline is not matched at one junction end, which may reflect a read error. This chain connects TRBV29-1 to TRBJ1-5; 7 bases align to TRBD1. Germline CDR1 is SQVTM and CDR2 is ANQGSEA. This CDR3 region has 13 residues. The CDR3: CSVARDSKQPQHF. The CDR3 nucleotides are TGCAGCGTTGCCCGGGACAGCAAGCAGCCCCAGCATTTT.

The V call is TRBV2, the J call TRBJ1-1, with D unresolved. This CDR3 is 13 amino acids long. Germline loops: CDR1 SNHLY, CDR2 FYNNEI. The V gene lost 10 bases and the J gene lost 0 bases, with 12 bases spanning the gap. The CDR3 loop reads CATHVVLNTEAFF. The CDR3, as DNA: TGTGCCACCCACGTAGTCCTGAACACTGAAGCTTTCTTT.

This clone was seen a handful of times. The same CDR3 is also encoded by other DNA sequences in this sample. The chain couples TRBV5-1 to TRBJ2-5, with D tentatively TRBD2 (6 bases). V lost 4 bases and J 4 bases, leaving 11 bases between the germline ends. The CDR3 is made up of 13 amino acids. Germline assignment: CDR1 SGHRS and CDR2 YFSETQ. The CDR3 here is CASSLAGGETQYF. CDR3 sequence (DNA): TGCGCCAGCAGCCTCGCCGGGGGAGAGACCCAGTACTTC.